Detailed here is one T cell receptor (beta chain). These data originate in a study of blood T cell repertoires in COVID-19. Across the study: Sites in the United States, Italy and Spain provided acute and convalescent COVID-19 samples. In each case, the material was cDNA or gDNA derived from T cells, B-cell-depleted T cells, or PBMCs.

Authors' analysis steps: Using reference gene primer amplification, nucleated cell counts were estimated. TCRdb's table, derived via immunoSEQ multiplex PCR, lists solely in-frame clones and lacks some. V and J calls and clone size are copied from that table; D and trimming were computed from the DNA. The table lists 100,000 to 150,000 clones, 80% to 90% of them singletons, with approximately 30% in the top ten. V shed 3 bases, J shed 5 bases, and the junction held 8 bases outside the gene matches. From germline, CDR1 is SGDLS and CDR2 YYNGEE. The CDR3 has 16 amino acids. The chain is built from TRBV9 and TRBJ2-5; TRBD2 matches at 12 bases. This receptor was obtained from a man between 65 and 80 years old with active or convalescent COVID-19. The sequenced sample was peripheral blood. CDR3 region: CASSGRTSGMHETQYF. CDR3 DNA: TGTGCCAGCAGCGGACGGACTAGCGGGATGCATGAGACCCAGTACTTC.